The rows below give T cell receptor beta chains drawn from one sample of a study of PD-1 blockade in mismatch repair-deficient tumors. Sequenced by immunoSEQ multiplex PCR; TCRdb stores in-frame clones only, minus some. The sample lists approximately 79,000 clones; about 82% were seen once. The sequenced sample was peripheral blood, obtained 44 weeks after starting pembrolizumab. These receptors were obtained from an adult with mismatch repair-deficient cancer. Both conserved end residues are part of each CDR3. Fields, in order: V gene, J gene, CDR3 protein.

TRBV10-3	TRBJ1-2	CAISQDRNYGYTF
TRBV9	TRBJ2-1	CASSVERISDEQFF
TRBV5-4	TRBJ1-5	CASSSQGSNQPQHF
TRBV7-6	TRBJ2-1	CASQVGSEQFF
TRBV10-1	TRBJ2-3	CASSDESRGTQYF
TRBV6-5	TRBJ2-3	CASSYSAKDTDTQYF
TRBV27	TRBJ2-7	CASSSPGQGAHEQYF
TRBV18	TRBJ2-7	CASSTSRDRGSEYF
TRBV4-3	TRBJ2-3	CASSQGEAGVTDTQYF
TRBV7-2	TRBJ2-1	CASRQVYNEQFF
TRBV2	TRBJ2-7	CASMGRLAGLGEQYF
TRBV2	TRBJ2-7	CASSEFAFEQYF
TRBV27	TRBJ2-1	CASSPVSSYNEQFF
TRBV5-5	TRBJ1-1	CASSVSGNTEAFF
TRBV18	TRBJ1-5	CASSPSGQWGNQPQHF
TRBV18	TRBJ1-1	CASSPQKLNTEAFF
TRBV27	TRBJ1-2	CASSTGVNYGYTF
TRBV4-1	TRBJ2-1	CASSQELAGGYEQFF
TRBV10-3	TRBJ2-1	CAIKGFPPGLSYNEQFF
TRBV28	TRBJ1-3	CASRQPGGVNTIYF
TRBV19	TRBJ2-7	CASSRSFSYYEQYF
TRBV25-1	TRBJ1-1	CASSDGHLNTEAFF
TRBV12-5	TRBJ2-5	CASGLLTGVQETQYF
TRBV11-3	TRBJ2-1	CASSTLGGKGGEQFF
TRBV10-3	TRBJ1-1	CAISAAGTGNTEAFF
TRBV5-6	TRBJ2-2	CASSLGGLLNTGELFF
TRBV7-8	TRBJ2-1	CASTLVAGTTNEQFF
TRBV27	TRBJ2-1	CASSLWGRDNEQFF
TRBV9	TRBJ2-7	CASSVAPRGYEQYF
TRBV19	TRBJ2-7	CASIGQGKYEQYF
TRBV6-9	TRBJ1-1	CASRRGPISEAFF
TRBV7-9	TRBJ2-3	CASSLGAGVNRLTDTQYF
TRBV5-4	TRBJ2-7	CASSFRDTTYEQYF
TRBV6-5	TRBJ2-1	CASEKGLAGDNEQFF
TRBV11-2	TRBJ2-7	CASSLVDSGGYEQYF
TRBV5-4	TRBJ2-1	CASSLRPSGNEQFF
TRBV6-6	TRBJ2-1	CASSYLENEQFF
TRBV14	TRBJ2-5	CASSQLVGDGETQYF
TRBV5-4	TRBJ2-3	CASSLLAGGFTDTQYF
TRBV11-1	TRBJ2-3	CASSLALDRVSDTQYF
TRBV9	TRBJ2-3	CASSVVPLTKISPVDTQYF
TRBV18	TRBJ2-5	CASSPRYQETQYF
TRBV5-8	TRBJ2-7	CASSLSGSGSYEQYF
TRBV10-3	TRBJ2-1	CAISEKDYNEQFF
TRBV18	TRBJ2-3	CASSPIPAQTDTQYF
TRBV7-3	TRBJ2-3	CASSLDGGGTDTQYF
TRBV6-1	TRBJ2-7	CASSDPWTASYEQYF
TRBV4-2	TRBJ2-7	CASSQEGPDEQYF
TRBV27	TRBJ2-7	CASSLFQGYEQYF
TRBV27	TRBJ2-7	CASSFYTGEQYF
TRBV10-3	TRBJ2-5	CAISESTKETQYF
TRBV6-5	TRBJ1-4	CASSWQSDSTNEKLFF
TRBV30	TRBJ1-3	CAWSSGNTIYF
TRBV19	TRBJ2-1	CASSTPGAYNEQFF
TRBV14	TRBJ1-1	CASSAGGTEAFF
TRBV27	TRBJ1-2	CASSLKVRHYGYTF
TRBV9	TRBJ2-1	CASSVEQVTSSYNEQFF
TRBV6-1	TRBJ2-7	CASSAGTVGRQYF